Sequencing of this T cell receptor beta chain was carried out in a study of OX40 agonist ivuxolimab in advanced cancers. Of note for this clone: As yet, its antigen is unknown.

CDR3 length: 15 residues. The germline V and J ends were trimmed by 6 bases and 3 bases, with 18 bases remaining between them. Germline loops: CDR1 MNHEY, CDR2 SVGAGI. Clones were read by immunoSEQ multiplex PCR, and TCRdb kept only the in-frame ones, dropping some. The sample includes roughly 68,000 clones, roughly nine tenths of them seen just once. Study findings and constraints: On average, a greater number of expanded clones characterised CD8+ T cells relative to CD4+.

This material consisted of CD4+ or CD8+ T cells sorted from blood, taken in a trial of the OX40 agonist ivuxolimab. This sequence originates from an adult with an advanced solid tumor such as melanoma, head and neck, liver or kidney cancer. This chain uses TRBV6-5 with TRBJ2-7; D possibly uses TRBD1 or TRBD2 (5 bases each). The CDR3 DNA reads TGTGCCAGCAGCCCCGGGACCCCCATATACTACGAGCAGTACTTC. Its protein is CASSPGTPIYYEQYF.